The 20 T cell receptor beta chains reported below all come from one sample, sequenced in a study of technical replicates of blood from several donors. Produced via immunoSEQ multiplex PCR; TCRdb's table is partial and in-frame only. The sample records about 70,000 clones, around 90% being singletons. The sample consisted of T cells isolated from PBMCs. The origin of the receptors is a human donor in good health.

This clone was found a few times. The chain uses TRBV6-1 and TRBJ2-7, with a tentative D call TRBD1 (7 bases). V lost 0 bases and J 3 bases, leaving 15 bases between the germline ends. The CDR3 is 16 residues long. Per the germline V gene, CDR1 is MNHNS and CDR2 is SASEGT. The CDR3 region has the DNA TGTGCCAGCAGTGAAGCGCCGGGGGACAGAGGCTACGAGCAGTACTTC. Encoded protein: CASSEAPGDRGYEQYF.

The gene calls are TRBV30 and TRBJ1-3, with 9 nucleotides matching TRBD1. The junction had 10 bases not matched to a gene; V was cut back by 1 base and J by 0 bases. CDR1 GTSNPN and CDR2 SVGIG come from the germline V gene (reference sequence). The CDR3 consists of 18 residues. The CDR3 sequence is CAWSEWTGDFLSGNTIYF. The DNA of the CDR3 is TGTGCCTGGAGTGAATGGACAGGGGACTTCCTCTCTGGAAACACCATATATTTT.

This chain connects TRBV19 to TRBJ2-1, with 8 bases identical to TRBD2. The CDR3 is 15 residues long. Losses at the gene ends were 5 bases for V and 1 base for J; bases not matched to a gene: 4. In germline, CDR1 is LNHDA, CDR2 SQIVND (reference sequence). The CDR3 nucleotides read TGTGCCAGTAGTGGCACGGGAGGGTCCTACAATGAGCAGTTCTTC. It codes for CASSGTGGSYNEQFF.

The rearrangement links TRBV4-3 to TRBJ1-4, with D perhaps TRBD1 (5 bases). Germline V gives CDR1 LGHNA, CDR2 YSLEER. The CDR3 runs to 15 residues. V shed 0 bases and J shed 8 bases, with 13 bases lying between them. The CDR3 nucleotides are TGCGCCAGCAGCCAAGATACCAGGGCAAGGGAAAAACTGTTTTTT. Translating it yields CASSQDTRAREKLFF.

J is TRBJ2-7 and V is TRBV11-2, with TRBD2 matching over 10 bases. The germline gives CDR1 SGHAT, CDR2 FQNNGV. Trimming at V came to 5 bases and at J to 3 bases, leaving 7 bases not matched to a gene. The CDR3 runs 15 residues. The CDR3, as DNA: TGTGCCAGCAGCGCCGGGACTAGCGTGTTCTACGAGCAGTACTTC. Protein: CASSAGTSVFYEQYF.

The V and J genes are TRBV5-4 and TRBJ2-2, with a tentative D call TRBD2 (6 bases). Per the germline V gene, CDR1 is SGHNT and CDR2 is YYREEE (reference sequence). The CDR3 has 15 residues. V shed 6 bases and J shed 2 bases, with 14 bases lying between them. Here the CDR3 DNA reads TGTGCCAGCACCCACCGGGAGCCAAACACCGGGGAGCTGTTTTTT. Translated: CASTHREPNTGELFF. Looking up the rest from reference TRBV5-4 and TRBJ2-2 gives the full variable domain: ETGVTQSPTHLIKTRGQQVTLRCSSQSGHNTVSWYQQALGQGPQFIFQYYREEENGRGNFPPRFSGLQFPNYSSELNVNALELDDSALYLCASTHREPNTGELFFGEGSRLTVL.

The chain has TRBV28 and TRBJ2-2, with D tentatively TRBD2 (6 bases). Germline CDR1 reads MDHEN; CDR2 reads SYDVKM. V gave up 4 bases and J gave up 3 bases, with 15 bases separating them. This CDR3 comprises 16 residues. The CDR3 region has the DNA TGTGCCAGCAGTTCCCACGCGGGGCGGTACACCGGGGAGCTGTTTTTT. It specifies CASSSHAGRYTGELFF.

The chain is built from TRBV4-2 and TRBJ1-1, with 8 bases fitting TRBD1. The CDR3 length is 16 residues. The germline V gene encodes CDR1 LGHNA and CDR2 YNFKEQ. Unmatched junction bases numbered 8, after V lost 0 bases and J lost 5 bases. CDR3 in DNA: TGTGCCAGCAGCCAAGAGGTTAGGACAGGGAGTACTGAAGCTTTCTTT. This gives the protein CASSQEVRTGSTEAFF.

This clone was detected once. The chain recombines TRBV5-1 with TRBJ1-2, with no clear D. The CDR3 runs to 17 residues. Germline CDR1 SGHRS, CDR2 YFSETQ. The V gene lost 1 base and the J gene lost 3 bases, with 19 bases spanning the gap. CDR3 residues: CASSLIASNSKHYGYTF. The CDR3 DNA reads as TGCGCCAGCAGCTTGATCGCGTCGAACAGCAAACACTATGGCTACACCTTC.

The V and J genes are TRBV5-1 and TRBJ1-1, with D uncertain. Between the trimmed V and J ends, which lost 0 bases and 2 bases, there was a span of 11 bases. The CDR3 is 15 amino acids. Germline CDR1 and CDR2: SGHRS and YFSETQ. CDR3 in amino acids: CASSLGLLDNTEAFF. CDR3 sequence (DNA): TGCGCCAGCAGCTTGGGTCTTTTAGATAACACTGAAGCTTTCTTT.

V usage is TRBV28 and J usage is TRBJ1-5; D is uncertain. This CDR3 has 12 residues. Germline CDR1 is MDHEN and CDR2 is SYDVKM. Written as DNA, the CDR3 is TGTGCAGGGCGGAGGGGCAATCAGCCCCAGCATTTT. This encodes CAGRRGNQPQHF.

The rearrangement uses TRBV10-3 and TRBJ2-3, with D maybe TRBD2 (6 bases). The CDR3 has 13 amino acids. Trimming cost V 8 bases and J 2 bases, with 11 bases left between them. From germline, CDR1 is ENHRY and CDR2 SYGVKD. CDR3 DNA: TGTGCCATCGGTGGCGGGACCACAGATACGCAGTATTTT. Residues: CAIGGGTTDTQYF.

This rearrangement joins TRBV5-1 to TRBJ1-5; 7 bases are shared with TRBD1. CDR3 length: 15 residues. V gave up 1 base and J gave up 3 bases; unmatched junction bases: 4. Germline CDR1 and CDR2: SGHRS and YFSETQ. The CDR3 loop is CASSLTGVDNQPQHF. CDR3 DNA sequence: TGCGCCAGCAGCTTGACAGGGGTGGACAATCAGCCCCAGCATTTT.

The CDR3 reads CASSDRSGGNTGELFF. CDR3 in DNA: TGTGCCAGCAGTGATCGTAGCGGAGGGAACACCGGGGAGCTGTTTTTT. The V and J genes are TRBV6-1 and TRBJ2-2; maybe TRBD2 (6 bases). The germline CDR1 and CDR2 sequences are MNHNS and SASEGT. The CDR3 runs 16 residues. V lost 3 bases and J lost 1, with 12 bases in between.

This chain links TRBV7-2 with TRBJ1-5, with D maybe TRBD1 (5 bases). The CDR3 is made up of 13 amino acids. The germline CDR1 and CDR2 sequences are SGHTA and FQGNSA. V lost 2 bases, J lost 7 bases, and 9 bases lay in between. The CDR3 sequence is CASSLTGWQPQHF. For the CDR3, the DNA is TGTGCCAGCAGCTTAACAGGCTGGCAGCCCCAGCATTTT.

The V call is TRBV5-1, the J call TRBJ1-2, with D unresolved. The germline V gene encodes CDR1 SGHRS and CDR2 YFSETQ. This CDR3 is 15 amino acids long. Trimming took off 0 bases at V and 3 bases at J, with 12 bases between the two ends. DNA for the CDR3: TGCGCCAGCAGCTTGGTAGCGGGATCCGACTATGGCTACACCTTC. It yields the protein CASSLVAGSDYGYTF.

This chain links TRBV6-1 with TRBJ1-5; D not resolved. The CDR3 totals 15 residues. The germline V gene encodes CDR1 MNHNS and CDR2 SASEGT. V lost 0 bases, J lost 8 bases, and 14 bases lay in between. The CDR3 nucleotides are TGTGCCAGCAGTGAAGCGCTCCGGGTATTGGAGCCCCAGCATTTT. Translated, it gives CASSEALRVLEPQHF.

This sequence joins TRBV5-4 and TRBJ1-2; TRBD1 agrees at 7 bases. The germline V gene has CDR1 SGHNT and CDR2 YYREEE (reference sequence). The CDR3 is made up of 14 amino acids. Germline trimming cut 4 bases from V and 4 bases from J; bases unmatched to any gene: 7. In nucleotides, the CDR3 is TGTGCCAGCAGCCCGGGACAGTCACTCTATGGCTACACCTTC. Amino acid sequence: CASSPGQSLYGYTF.

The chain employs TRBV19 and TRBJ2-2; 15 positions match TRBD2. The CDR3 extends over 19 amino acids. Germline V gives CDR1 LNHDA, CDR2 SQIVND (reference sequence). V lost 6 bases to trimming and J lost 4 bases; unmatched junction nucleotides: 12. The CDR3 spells CASSYLGGLAGGSTGELFF. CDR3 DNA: TGTGCCAGTAGCTACTTGGGGGGACTAGCGGGAGGAAGCACCGGGGAGCTGTTTTTT.

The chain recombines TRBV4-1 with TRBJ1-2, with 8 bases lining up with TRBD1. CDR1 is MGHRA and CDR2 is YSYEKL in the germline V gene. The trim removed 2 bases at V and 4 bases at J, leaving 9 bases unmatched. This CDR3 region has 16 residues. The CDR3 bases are TGCGCCAGCAGCCAACAACAGACAGGGGATGGCTATGGCTACACCTTC. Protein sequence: CASSQQQTGDGYGYTF.